The 24 T cell receptor beta chains below come from one sample, sequenced in a study of blood T cell repertoires in COVID-19. Some clones are missing from TCRdb's copy, which holds only in-frame ones; the method was immunoSEQ multiplex PCR. The sample consists of some 240,000 clones, around 83% of them appearing once. Sequencing was carried out using peripheral blood. The receptors shown here come from a woman between 40 and 55 years old who had recovered from COVID-19.

V and J are TRBV6-5 and TRBJ1-1; D possibly corresponds to TRBD1 (6 bases). Trimming stripped 0 bases from V and 10 bases from J, with 15 bases between. Germline V gene sequence: CDR1 MNHEY, CDR2 SVGAGI. This CDR3 has 14 residues. CDR3 nucleotides: TGTGCCAGCAGTTACTCGAGGACAGCCCTGGGAGCTTTCTTT. This sequence encodes CASSYSRTALGAFF.

J is TRBJ1-6 and V is TRBV28; weak D call: TRBD1 (5 bases). The CDR3 runs 15 residues. Trimming took 3 bases from V and 14 from J, leaving 20 bases between them. From germline, CDR1 is MDHEN and CDR2 SYDVKM. CDR3 nucleotide sequence: TGTGCCAGCAGTTTGGGGGGGACGTCAGCTCTAGCCCTCCACTTT. This translates into CASSLGGTSALALHF.

In its sample, this clone was seen a few times. CDR3 DNA sequence: TGTGCCAGCAGCCCAGGGACAGAGAACACTGAAGCTTTCTTT. Protein product: CASSPGTENTEAFF. The rearrangement joins TRBV7-9 to TRBJ1-1, with 7 nucleotides matching TRBD1. This CDR3 is built from 14 residues. The junction had 4 bases not matched to a gene; V was cut back by 5 bases and J by 1 base. Germline CDR1 is SEHNR and CDR2 is FQNEAQ (reference sequence).

The chain uses TRBV5-6 and TRBJ1-2; 7 bases line up with TRBD1. This CDR3 is 15 amino acids long. CDR1 is SGHDT, CDR2 YYEEEE, per germline. The trim removed 1 base at V and 4 bases at J, leaving 7 bases unmatched. CDR3 sequence (DNA): TGTGCCAGCAGCTTGAATAGGGGGCGCAGCTATGGCTACACCTTC. Translated, it gives CASSLNRGRSYGYTF.

This clone was seen repeatedly, ten times or more. The chain has TRBV19 and TRBJ2-7; D possibly corresponds to TRBD1 (6 bases). The CDR3 has 12 amino acids. V was shortened by 3 bases and J by 7 bases, with 10 bases between the two germline ends. Germline loops: CDR1 LNHDA, CDR2 SQIVND (reference sequence). CDR3 nucleotide sequence: TGTGCCAGTAGTATGGGCCAGGGGGAGCAGTACTTC. This sequence encodes CASSMGQGEQYF.

The rearrangement joins TRBV9 to TRBJ2-3; 7 nucleotides match TRBD2. The CDR3 has 13 residues. V was pared by 4 bases and J by 2 bases, with 1 base of the junction left unmatched. Germline loops: CDR1 SGDLS, CDR2 YYNGEE. CDR3 coding DNA: TGTGCCAGCAGCCGGGAGGACACAGATACGCAGTATTTT. Residues: CASSREDTDTQYF.

V and J are TRBV3-1 (or the pseudogene TRBV3-2) and TRBJ1-5; 7 nucleotides match TRBD1. Germline CDR1 and CDR2: LGHDT and YNNKEL (reference sequence). With V trimmed by 4 bases and J by 7 bases, 10 bases remained unmatched. The CDR3 has 15 residues. CDR3 residues: CASSLGTVGYQPQHF. The CDR3 region has the DNA TGTGCCAGCAGCCTGGGGACAGTGGGTTACCAGCCCCAGCATTTT.

The CDR3 nucleotides read TGTGCCATCTATACCGAGAGACAGGGATATGGAAACACCATATATTTT. The encoded protein is CAIYTERQGYGNTIYF. The chain joins TRBV10-3 to TRBJ1-3; 7 nucleotides agree with TRBD1. Germline values: CDR1 ENHRY, CDR2 SYGVKD. V dropped 8 bases and J dropped 3; count of bases not matched to a gene: 13. The CDR3 spans 16 residues.

The chain couples TRBV15 to TRBJ1-2; 9 bases map to TRBD1. CDR3 size: 13 residues. The V gene end was trimmed by 7 bases and the J gene end by 7 bases; junction bases not matched to a gene: 7. CDR1 is LNHNV, CDR2 YYDKDF, per germline (reference sequence). In nucleotides, the CDR3 is TGTGCCACCAATCAAGACAGGGGGATTGGCTACACCTTC. It translates to CATNQDRGIGYTF.

The V and J genes are TRBV9 and TRBJ1-1, with D perhaps matching TRBD1 (5 bases). The V end lost 0 bases, the J end lost 6 bases, and 24 bases lay between the germline ends. The CDR3 is made up of 18 amino acids. The germline CDR1 and CDR2 sequences are SGDLS and YYNGEE. CDR3 DNA: TGTGCCAGCAGCGTAGAAGGGCAGGGAAGAGGTGATCGTTCTGAAGCTTTCTTT. Translating gives CASSVEGQGRGDRSEAFF.

This clone has a single count. This sequence joins TRBV7-2 and TRBJ1-1, with TRBD1 as a possible D gene (5 bases). CDR3 size: 14 residues. The germline CDR1 and CDR2 sequences are SGHTA and FQGNSA. Deletions cut 6 bases from V and 6 bases from J, with 17 bases between. The CDR3 sequence: CASSTWEGISEAFF. CDR3 coding DNA: TGTGCCAGCAGTACCTGGGAGGGGATCTCTGAAGCTTTCTTT.

The chain recombines TRBV6-1 with TRBJ2-3; possible D gene TRBD1, 6 bases. The V gene lost 3 bases and the J gene lost 2 bases, with 12 bases spanning the gap. CDR3 size: 15 residues. The germline gives CDR1 MNHNS, CDR2 SASEGT. CDR3 sequence: CASSDRGYHTDTQYF. CDR3 bases: TGTGCCAGCAGTGACAGGGGATACCACACAGATACGCAGTATTTT.

The genes are TRBV2 and TRBJ1-2; 8 nucleotides agree with TRBD1. This CDR3 has 14 residues. CDR1 and CDR2 (germline): SNHLY, FYNNEI. The V and J ends lost 2 bases and 4 bases, in that order; junction bases with no gene match: 3. CDR3 sequence (DNA): TGTGCCAGCAGTGAACCAGGGGGCCGCTATGGCTACACCTTC. Translating it yields CASSEPGGRYGYTF.

The J gene is TRBJ1-1, the V gene TRBV5-6; no reliable D call. CDR3 size: 13 residues. V was pared by 1 base and J by 4 bases, with 8 bases between. Germline values: CDR1 SGHDT, CDR2 YYEEEE. CDR3 in amino acids: CASSLSGGTEAFF. The CDR3 DNA sequence: TGTGCCAGCAGCTTGAGTGGCGGCACTGAAGCTTTCTTT.

This chain joins TRBV1 and TRBJ2-7; the D call TRBD2 from the table was never checked on the DNA. TRBV1 is tagged as a pseudogene. The CDR3 has 13 amino acids. CDR3 in amino acids: CTSSQGSRSEQYF. Here the CDR3 DNA reads TGCACCAGCAGCCAAGGTAGTCGTAGTGAGCAGTACTTC.

In DNA form, the CDR3 reads TGTGCCATCAGGGATACAATCAGGGGCTCTGGGGCCAACGTCCTGACTTTC. This sequence encodes CAIRDTIRGSGANVLTF. This chain connects TRBV10-3 to TRBJ2-6; weak D call: TRBD1 (6 bases). V gave up 6 bases and J gave up 0 bases, with 15 bases separating them. Germline CDR1 and CDR2: ENHRY and SYGVKD. The CDR3 extends over 17 amino acids.

In nucleotides, the CDR3 is TGTGCCAGCAGTCCCCAGTCAAAGACAGGGATGGACTATGGCTACACCTTC. This encodes CASSPQSKTGMDYGYTF. The J gene is TRBJ1-2, the V gene TRBV6-2 or TRBV6-3, with 7 bases matching TRBD1. V shed 5 bases, J shed 3 bases, and the junction held 15 bases outside the gene matches. This CDR3 comprises 17 residues. The germline V gene encodes CDR1 MNHEY and CDR2 SVGEGT.

This chain links TRBV6-2 or TRBV6-3 with TRBJ1-2, with D possibly being TRBD1 (6 bases). Germline V CDR1 and CDR2: MNHEY, SVGEGT. There are 13 residues in the CDR3. V lost 4 bases to trimming and J lost 3 bases, with 9 bases between them. CDR3 protein: CASSLQGHYGYTF. For the CDR3, the DNA is TGTGCCAGCAGTTTACAGGGTCACTATGGCTACACCTTC.

The V and J genes are TRBV9 and TRBJ2-7, with TRBD1 matching over 7 bases. This CDR3 has 14 amino acids. Trimming removed 4 bases from V and 3 bases from J; junction bases left unmatched: 7. Germline V gene lookup returns CDR1 SGDLS and CDR2 YYNGEE. The CDR3 nucleotides are TGTGCCAGCAGCTTAACAGGGGTAGGCTACGAGCAGTACTTC. It yields the protein CASSLTGVGYEQYF. Full variable domain (outside the CDR3, taken from reference TRBV9 and TRBJ2-7): DSGVTQTPKHLITATGQRVTLRCSPRSGDLSVYWYQQSLDQGLQFLIQYYNGEERAKGNILERFSAQQFPDLHSELNLSSLELGDSALYFCASSLTGVGYEQYFGPGTRLTVT.

The chain has TRBV18 and TRBJ1-1; 11 positions agree with TRBD1. The germline V gene has CDR1 KGHSH and CDR2 LQKENI. Trimming took 5 bases from V and 7 from J; bases not matched to a gene: 12. The CDR3 contains 16 residues. The CDR3 nucleotides are TGTGCCAGCTCATGGACCGGGACAGGGGGAACGTTTGAAGCTTTCTTT. It translates to CASSWTGTGGTFEAFF.

This chain links TRBV28 with TRBJ2-7; 13 nucleotides align to TRBD2. Trimming removed 4 bases from V and 3 bases from J; junction bases left unmatched: 15. CDR3 length: 19 amino acids. CDR1 is MDHEN and CDR2 is SYDVKM in the germline V gene. The CDR3 bases are TGTGCCAGCAGTTCTCCCCCGAAACTTGGGACTAGCGGGGTCTACGAGCAGTACTTC. It translates to CASSSPPKLGTSGVYEQYF.

This rearrangement joins TRBV5-1 to TRBJ2-2; the match to TRBD1 covers 9 bases. Germline V gene sequence: CDR1 SGHRS, CDR2 YFSETQ. V lost 4 bases to trimming and J lost 4 bases; unmatched junction nucleotides: 5. The CDR3 has 15 residues. CDR3 nucleotides: TGCGCCAGCAGCCCGGACAGGGGCACCACCGGGGAGCTGTTTTTT. Residues: CASSPDRGTTGELFF.

This sequence joins TRBV7-3 and TRBJ1-2; 7 positions agree with TRBD1. The CDR3 runs 18 residues. Trimming at V came to 2 bases and at J to 4 bases, leaving 16 bases not matched to a gene. Germline lookup yields CDR1 SGHTA and CDR2 FQGTGA. The CDR3 reads CASSLEPVGQENFYGYTF. The DNA for the CDR3 is TGTGCCAGCAGCTTAGAACCTGTAGGACAGGAAAATTTCTATGGCTACACCTTC. The full variable domain, in which reference TRBV7-3 and TRBJ1-2 provide the parts outside the CDR3, is GAGVSQTPSNKVTEKGKYVELRCDPISGHTALYWYRQSLGQGPEFLIYFQGTGAADDSGLPNDRFFAVRPEGSVSTLKIQRTERGDSAVYLCASSLEPVGQENFYGYTFGSGTRLTVV.

The genes are TRBV5-1 and TRBJ1-5; the match to TRBD1 covers 9 bases. CDR1 is SGHRS and CDR2 is YFSETQ in the germline V gene. The CDR3 covers 15 residues. Trimming at V came to 4 bases and at J to 7 bases, leaving 9 bases not matched to a gene. The CDR3 DNA reads TGCGCCAGCAGCCCTTCGGGACAGGGTGGCCAGCCCCAGCATTTT. This translates into CASSPSGQGGQPQHF.